A single sample gave rise to the 28 T cell receptor beta chains below, sequenced in a study of HIV-infected patients and healthy controls. Around 530 ng RNA was reverse transcribed with alpha and beta constant-region primers. Each of the alpha and beta chains got its own library through chain-specific third strand synthesis with indices. MiXCR, applied by TCRdb to the 5' RACE reads, yields one record per CDR3 protein. The data show some 10,000 distinct CDR3 sequences, with 6.5% to 10% seen just once and roughly 3.6% held by the top ten. All unsorted peripheral T cells were captured because whole blood was used without fractionation. Sequencing was performed on blood. The receptors shown here come from an adult in good health.

On this clonotype: The junction shows a germline mismatch at one end, possibly a read error. The rearrangement links TRBV7-8 to TRBJ2-7, with D tentatively TRBD1 or TRBD2 (5 bases each). The CDR3 has 11 residues. Germline loops: CDR1 SGHVS, CDR2 FQNEAQ. CDR3 bases: TGTGCCAGCAGCCACGGGACGATTCTGGACTTC. Amino acid sequence: CASSHGTILDF.

This clonotype appeared many times. The chain links TRBV9 to TRBJ1-6; 9 bases match TRBD1. The CDR3 consists of 15 residues. J was trimmed by 10 bases and V by 0 bases; bases with no gene match: 5. CDR1 is SGDLS and CDR2 is YYNGEE in the germline V gene. CDR3 sequence reads: CASSVAGTGSSPLHF. CDR3 nucleotides: TGTGCCAGCAGCGTAGCCGGGACAGGGTCATCACCCCTCCACTTT.

This clonotype was seen ten or more times. The chain joins TRBV3-1 to TRBJ2-7; D may be TRBD1 (6 bases). The CDR3 runs 14 residues. Germline V gene data show CDR1 as LGHDT and CDR2 as YNNKEL (reference sequence). Trimming removed 4 bases from V and 3 bases from J, with 13 bases in between. The CDR3 protein is CASSRDIKHYEQYF. Written as DNA, the CDR3 is TGTGCCAGCAGCCGGGACATAAAGCACTACGAGCAGTACTTC.

The chain is built from TRBV12-3 or TRBV12-4 and TRBJ1-2, with D uncertain. This CDR3 region has 13 residues. V gave up 9 bases and J gave up 2 bases, with 13 bases separating them. CDR3 nucleotide sequence: TGTGCCAGTCTCACGGGCAGCAACTATGGCTACACCTTC. It is translated as CASLTGSNYGYTF.

This clonotype ranks as medium-sized (0.01 to 0.1%). This sequence joins TRBV6-1 and TRBJ2-3; D might be TRBD1 (6 bases). The CDR3 sequence is 15 residues long. V was pared by 8 bases and J by 0 bases, with 15 bases between. The germline gives CDR1 MNHNS, CDR2 SASEGT. CDR3 loop: CASASQGTSTDTQYF. The CDR3 DNA follows: TGTGCCAGCGCTTCTCAGGGGACAAGCACAGATACGCAGTATTTT.

This clonotype is categorized as medium-sized. V and J are TRBV29-1 and TRBJ1-1; D ambiguous. V gave up 4 bases and J gave up 4 bases, with 7 bases separating them. The CDR3 is 11 amino acids. Germline CDR1 reads SQVTM; CDR2 reads ANQGSEA. The CDR3 DNA is TGCAGCGTTGCAGAGTCCACTGAAGCTTTCTTT. Translating it yields CSVAESTEAFF.

In its sample, this clonotype was seen many times. The CDR3 reads CASSSPSLAGTDTQYF. As DNA, the CDR3 is TGTGCCAGCAGTTCCCCCTCGCTAGCGGGGACAGATACGCAGTATTTT. This chain uses TRBV6-5 with TRBJ2-3; 9 bases fit TRBD2. CDR3 length: 16 amino acids. Trimming at V came to 4 bases and at J to 3 bases, leaving 8 bases not matched to a gene. The V gene's germline CDR1 is MNHEY and CDR2 SVGAGI.

By sample fraction, this clonotype is medium-sized. The chain combines TRBV5-1 with TRBJ1-2; D might be TRBD1 (5 bases). V was clipped by 4 bases and J by 0 bases, with 10 bases between them. Germline lookup yields CDR1 SGHRS and CDR2 YFSETQ. The CDR3 consists of 14 residues. CDR3 sequence: CASSQGDSNYGYTF. In DNA form, the CDR3 reads TGCGCCAGCAGCCAAGGGGACTCTAACTATGGCTACACCTTC.

In its sample, this clonotype is medium-sized. This chain joins TRBV10-3 and TRBJ1-1; D not resolved. Per germline, CDR1 ENHRY and CDR2 SYGVKD. V shed 3 bases and J shed 8 bases, with 10 bases lying between them. The CDR3 runs 12 residues. The CDR3 bases are TGTGCCATCAGTGAAAAACAGCGGGAAGCTTTCTTT. Its translation is CAISEKQREAFF.

This clonotype occurred many times. The gene calls are TRBV19 and TRBJ2-3; 10 bases match TRBD2. The length of the CDR3 is 15 residues. J lost 4 bases, V lost 3 bases, and 4 bases had no gene match. From germline, CDR1 is LNHDA and CDR2 SQIVND (reference sequence). This CDR3 reads CASSIRAGGPDTQYF. The DNA of the CDR3 is TGTGCCAGTAGTATCCGAGCGGGGGGGCCAGATACGCAGTATTTT.

This clonotype is termed medium-sized. The CDR3: CASSEEGTANTEAFF. The DNA of the CDR3 is TGTGCCAGCAGTGAAGAAGGGACAGCGAACACTGAAGCTTTCTTT. The J gene is TRBJ1-1, the V gene TRBV2; 7 bases line up with TRBD1. The CDR3 totals 15 residues. V dropped 1 base and J dropped 1; count of bases not matched to a gene: 3. Per germline, CDR1 SNHLY and CDR2 FYNNEI.

The chain links TRBV7-8 to TRBJ2-7, with D maybe TRBD1 (5 bases). The CDR3 runs to 15 residues. Trimming cost V 3 bases and J 2 bases, with 14 bases left between them. From germline, CDR1 is SGHVS and CDR2 FQNEAQ. CDR3 bases: TGTGCCAGCAGCTTGACAGCTTCGACGGCCTACGAGCAGTACTTC. Its protein is CASSLTASTAYEQYF. The entire variable domain, with the rest obtained from reference TRBV7-8 and TRBJ2-7, is as follows: GAGVSQSPRYKVAKRGQDVALRCDPISGHVSLFWYQQALGQGPEFLTYFQNEAQLDKSGLPSDRFFAERPEGSVSTLKIQRTQQEDSAVYLCASSLTASTAYEQYFGPGTRLTVT.

This clonotype ranks as medium-sized. This rearrangement joins TRBV18 to TRBJ1-5; tentatively, D is TRBD1 (5 bases). This CDR3 has 14 residues. V lost 3 bases and J 5 bases, leaving 11 bases between the germline ends. Germline values: CDR1 KGHSH, CDR2 LQKENI. DNA for the CDR3: TGTGCCAGCTCACCGGGGGGAGCCCATCAGCCCCAGCATTTT. Its translation: CASSPGGAHQPQHF.

By its share, this clonotype is medium-sized. The V call is TRBV24-1, the J call TRBJ1-5; D is ambiguous. V was clipped by 3 bases and J by 3 bases, with 8 bases between them. CDR3 length: 14 amino acids. Germline V CDR1 and CDR2: KGHDR, SFDVKD. The CDR3 DNA sequence: TGTGCCACCAGTGATGGAGGCGCCAATCAGCCCCAGCATTTT. This sequence encodes CATSDGGANQPQHF.

The sample holds many counts of this clonotype. The chain joins TRBV6-1 to TRBJ2-7; D is unclear. This CDR3 region has 12 residues. Germline lookup yields CDR1 MNHNS and CDR2 SASEGT. Between the trimmed V and J ends, which lost 0 bases and 6 bases, there was a span of 6 bases. The CDR3 bases are TGTGCCAGCAGTGAAGCATCGGGCGAGCAGTACTTC. Translating gives CASSEASGEQYF.

The chain joins TRBV6-5 to TRBJ2-6; D not certain. In germline, CDR1 is MNHEY, CDR2 SVGAGI. The CDR3 has 14 residues. Trimming shortened V by 3 bases and J by 4 bases, and 7 bases separated the two germline ends. The DNA for the CDR3 is TGTGCCAGCAGTTATAGATGGGGGGCCAACGTCCTGACTTTC. Translating gives CASSYRWGANVLTF.

This clonotype appeared many times. V is TRBV12-3 or TRBV12-4 and J is TRBJ1-6; 7 bases line up with TRBD1. The CDR3 runs 15 residues. After removal of 7 bases from V and 10 bases from J, the junction contained 13 bases not matched to a gene. DNA for the CDR3: TGTGCCAGCACCCAAAGCCTCCAGGGGGAATCACCCCTCCACTTT. It codes for CASTQSLQGESPLHF.

The J gene is TRBJ2-7, the V gene TRBV5-1, with D perhaps assigned TRBD1 or TRBD2 (5 bases each). The V and J ends lost 2 bases and 3 bases respectively, with 12 bases between them. Germline-derived CDR1 and CDR2 are SGHRS and YFSETQ. The CDR3 sequence is 14 residues long. The CDR3 DNA is TGCGCCAGCAGCTTAGGGGACCGAAACTACGAGCAGTACTTC. Translated: CASSLGDRNYEQYF. Supplemented by reference TRBV5-1 and TRBJ2-7, the full variable domain reads KAGVTQTPRYLIKTRGQQVTLSCSPISGHRSVSWYQQTPGQGLQFLFEYFSETQRNKGNFPGRFSGRQFSNSRSEMNVSTLELGDSALYLCASSLGDRNYEQYFGPGTRLTVT.

In its sample, this clonotype is medium-sized (0.01 to 0.1%). Written as DNA, the CDR3 is TGCAGTGCTAGTCACCCCGGGACTAGCGGGGCGACCCAGTACTTC. Translated, it gives CSASHPGTSGATQYF. The V call is TRBV20-1, the J call TRBJ2-5; 13 bases agree with TRBD2. The germline gives CDR1 DFQATT, CDR2 SNEGSKA (reference sequence). J lost 7 bases, V lost 3 bases, and 8 bases had no gene match. The CDR3 runs 15 residues.

This clonotype is termed medium-sized. The genes are TRBV11-2 and TRBJ2-2, with 7 bases aligning to TRBD2. This CDR3 is built from 14 residues. The V gene's germline CDR1 is SGHAT and CDR2 FQNNGV. The CDR3 sequence is CAQQGDYNTGELFF. CDR3 DNA: TGTGCTCAGCAAGGGGACTATAACACCGGGGAGCTGTTTTTT.

Ten or more counts support this clonotype. The chain links TRBV20-1 to TRBJ2-4; no clear D. CDR3 size: 13 residues. The V gene's germline CDR1 is DFQATT and CDR2 SNEGSKA (reference sequence). The V and J ends lost 3 bases and 0 bases respectively, with 6 bases between them. CDR3 nucleotide sequence: TGCAGTGCTAGCCTACTAGCCAAAAACATTCAGTACTTC. Protein sequence: CSASLLAKNIQYF.

A few counts support this clonotype. The rearrangement joins TRBV7-9 to TRBJ1-1, with D tentatively TRBD1 (6 bases). This CDR3 contains 16 residues. CDR1 and CDR2 (germline): SEHNR, FQNEAQ (reference sequence). V was shortened by 0 bases and J by 3 bases, with 14 bases between the two germline ends. The DNA of the CDR3 is TGTGCCAGCAGCTTAGCGCTAACCCGGACAGACACTGAAGCTTTCTTT. This sequence encodes CASSLALTRTDTEAFF.

As for this clonotype: This likely comes from a read error, as the CDR3 has no conserved phenylalanine or tryptophan at its end. The chain is built from TRBV18 and TRBJ2-7; no firm D call. The CDR3 consists of 13 residues. Germline V lookup: CDR1 KGHSH, CDR2 LQKENI. DNA for the CDR3: TGTGCCAGCTCACCGGGGTTCTCCAACGAGCAGTACTAC. Translating it yields CASSPGFSNEQYY.

In its sample, this clonotype is medium-sized. The rearrangement uses TRBV11-2 and TRBJ1-5; D ambiguous. This CDR3 region has 15 residues. The ends were cut back, 0 bases at V and 0 bases at J, with 6 bases in the middle. Germline lookup yields CDR1 SGHAT and CDR2 FQNNGV. Here the CDR3 reads CASSLDSNSNQPQHF. In DNA, the CDR3 is TGTGCCAGCAGCTTAGACAGTAATAGCAATCAGCCCCAGCATTTT.

This clonotype was observed many times. The chain recombines TRBV7-9 with TRBJ1-5; possibly TRBD1 for D (5 bases). Per germline, CDR1 SEHNR and CDR2 FQNEAQ (reference sequence). There are 15 residues in the CDR3. V lost 0 bases and J 2 bases, leaving 8 bases between the germline ends. The CDR3 DNA is TGTGCCAGCAGCTTAGCAGGGACTGGCAATCAGCCCCAGCATTTT. It specifies CASSLAGTGNQPQHF.

There are many counts of this clonotype. This chain links TRBV6-1 with TRBJ1-1, with a possible D match to TRBD1 (5 bases). Germline lookup yields CDR1 MNHNS and CDR2 SASEGT. V lost 6 bases to trimming and J lost 5 bases, with 16 bases between them. The CDR3 covers 14 residues. The CDR3: CASSRGGGGTEAFF. CDR3 sequence (DNA): TGTGCCAGCAGCCGGGGGGGGGGAGGAACTGAAGCTTTCTTT.

This clonotype was detected only a few times. The V gene is TRBV4-2, the J gene TRBJ2-1; 8 positions match TRBD2. The CDR3 has 16 amino acids. With V trimmed by 1 base and J by 2 bases, 4 bases remained unmatched. CDR1 is LGHNA, CDR2 YNFKEQ, per germline. Here the CDR3 DNA reads TGTGCCAGCAGCCAAGTTCCGCGGGGGGCCTACAATGAGCAGTTCTTC. It yields the protein CASSQVPRGAYNEQFF.

This clonotype has more than one count but fewer than ten. The chain carries TRBV5-6 and TRBJ2-1, with 12 nucleotides matching TRBD1. The germline CDR1 and CDR2 sequences are SGHDT and YYEEEE. The CDR3 consists of 15 residues. The V gene end was trimmed by 1 base and the J gene end by 8 bases; junction bases not matched to a gene: 4. CDR3 coding DNA: TGTGCCAGCAGCTTGTGGGACAGGGGGCGCCATGAGCAGTTCTTC. It specifies CASSLWDRGRHEQFF.